This is a list of T cell receptor beta chains from one sample in a study of CD8+ T cells in alopecia areata. Assay used: immunoSEQ multiplex PCR; TCRdb lists only in-frame clones, some missing. The table records 35,000 or so clones, 45% to 55% of them present only once. Sequencing input: CD4+ Tregs sorted from blood. The origin of the receptors is a human donor with alopecia areata. The CDR3 runs from the conserved cysteine through the conserved F or W. A D gene is named only where the DNA matches it firmly. Only part of the rows carry a size: once, few, many, or a class if the clone is expanded.

V: TRBV25-1
size: -
J: TRBJ2-7
D: -
CDR3: CASRPGGGFYEQYF
DNA: TGTGCCAGCAGGCCAGGGGGGGGATTCTACGAGCAGTACTTC

V: TRBV19
size: -
J: TRBJ1-4
D: -
CDR3: CASSFGVYNEKLFF
DNA: TGTGCCAGTAGTTTCGGGGTATACAATGAAAAACTGTTTTTT

V: TRBV6-6
size: -
J: TRBJ1-1
D: TRBD1
CDR3: CASRPGQGTEAFF
DNA: TGTGCCAGCAGACCCGGACAGGGCACTGAAGCTTTCTTT

V: TRBV29-1
size: -
J: TRBJ1-3
D: TRBD1
CDR3: CSVGTGMNTIYF
DNA: TGCAGCGTTGGGACAGGGATGAACACCATATATTTT

V: TRBV6-6
size: -
J: TRBJ1-5
D: -
CDR3: CASSYGGSVGNQPQHF
DNA: TGTGCCAGCAGTTACGGGGGCAGTGTAGGCAATCAGCCCCAGCATTTT

V: TRBV7-8
size: few
J: TRBJ2-2
D: -
CDR3: CASRFTQGSNGELFF
DNA: TGTGCCAGCAGATTCACTCAGGGGTCTAACGGGGAGCTGTTTTTT

V: TRBV7-8
size: -
J: TRBJ2-7
D: -
CDR3: CASSLSSREQYF
DNA: TGTGCCAGCAGCTTAAGCTCGAGGGAGCAGTACTTC

V: TRBV19
size: -
J: TRBJ2-7
D: TRBD1
CDR3: CASSEPGTGVFEQYF
DNA: TGTGCCAGTAGTGAACCCGGGACAGGGGTTTTCGAGCAGTACTTC

V: TRBV7-2
size: few
J: TRBJ2-2
D: TRBD2
CDR3: CASSLVRLAGITGELFF
DNA: TGTGCCAGCAGCTTAGTGCGGCTAGCGGGAATCACCGGGGAGCTGTTTTTT

V: TRBV2
size: few
J: TRBJ2-7
D: -
CDR3: CASRSGLYEQYF
DNA: TGTGCCAGCAGAAGCGGTCTCTACGAGCAGTACTTC